This T cell receptor (beta chain) came from a study of T cell responses to AZD1222 COVID-19 vaccine. Germline values: CDR1 KGHDR, CDR2 SFDVKD. Trimming took 10 bases from V and 6 from J, leaving 24 bases between them. This CDR3 spans 16 amino acids. Study-level results: Among those given AZD1222, only five or six were seropositive at baseline.

Comments on this clone: The antigen remains unidentified.

TCRdb keeps only in-frame clones here, not all; method: immunoSEQ multiplex PCR. This sample has around 150,000 clones; under 95% occur once, and the top ten carry roughly 7.5%. This sequence joins TRBV24-1 and TRBJ2-1, with D perhaps TRBD1 (6 bases). The sample consisted of peripheral blood, taken 28 days after the second dose of the MenACWY control vaccine. This receptor was taken from an adult who received the MenACWY meningococcal vaccine as a control. The CDR3 reads CATTPSSGQGINEQFF. DNA for the CDR3: TGTGCCACTACGCCCTCGTCAGGGCAGGGGATCAATGAGCAGTTCTTC.